Listed below are T cell receptor beta chains from one sample, sequenced in a study of T cells after yellow fever vaccination. MiXCR, applied by TCRdb to the 5' RACE reads, yields one record per CDR3 protein. The data hold about 340,000 distinct CDR3 sequences, with around 12% observed a single time. This sample comprised CD4+ T cells sorted from PBMCs, obtained 15 days after the yellow fever booster vaccination. These TCRs come from a man aged 18 to 35 who received the YFV17D yellow fever vaccine. Each CDR3 is given with its conserved first and last residue. A D gene is named only where the DNA matches it firmly. Size values are once, few and many counts, or a class for expanded clones, and some rows have none.

>NA|TRBD2|TRBJ2-5|TRBV5-1|15
CATRTSGESGETQYF
TGCGCCACCCGGACTAGCGGGGAGTCCGGCGAGACCCAGTACTTC
>NA|NA|TRBJ1-1|TRBV29-1|14
CSVATGRMNTEAFF
TGCAGCGTTGCTACCGGAAGAATGAACACTGAAGCTTTCTTT
>NA|TRBD1|TRBJ2-2|TRBV5-4|15
CASSGTGDVTGELFF
TGTGCCAGCAGCGGGACAGGGGATGTAACCGGGGAGCTGTTTTTT
>few|NA|TRBJ2-5|TRBV6-2/TRBV6-3|13
CASSWASQETQYF
TGTGCCAGCAGTTGGGCCTCGCAAGAGACCCAGTACTTC
>NA|NA|TRBJ1-1|TRBV5-1|17
CASSLGNGATLNTEAFF
TGCGCCAGCAGCTTGGGAAATGGAGCGACTTTGAACACTGAAGCTTTCTTT
>NA|TRBD1|TRBJ1-1|TRBV5-1|16
CASSFTPEQGKTEAFF
TGCGCCAGCAGCTTTACCCCTGAACAGGGGAAAACTGAAGCTTTCTTT
>NA|TRBD1|TRBJ2-7|TRBV6-1|15
CASSEPGQGADEQYF
TGTGCCAGCAGTGAACCGGGACAGGGGGCCGACGAGCAGTACTTC
>many|NA|TRBJ2-1|TRBV2|14
CASRLWGEDNEQFF
TGTGCCAGCCGCCTATGGGGGGAGGACAATGAGCAGTTCTTC
>NA|TRBD2|TRBJ2-3|TRBV7-2|16
CASSPLAGVPTDTQYF
TGTGCCAGCAGCCCTCTAGCGGGGGTCCCCACAGATACGCAGTATTTT
>few|NA|TRBJ2-2|TRBV5-4|16
CASTEGSPHSTGELFF
TGTGCCAGCACGGAGGGTTCCCCACACTCCACCGGGGAGCTGTTTTTT
>NA|NA|TRBJ1-3|TRBV12-3/TRBV12-4|15
CASSPLEFSGNTIYF
TGTGCCAGCAGTCCTCTCGAGTTCTCTGGAAACACCATATATTTT
>few|NA|TRBJ2-6|TRBV3-1|14
CASSFISGANVLTF
TGTGCCAGCAGCTTCATTTCCGGGGCCAACGTCCTGACTTTC
>NA|NA|TRBJ2-5|TRBV7-8|17
CASSELRDPRVKETQYF
TGTGCCAGCAGCGAACTCAGGGATCCCCGGGTGAAAGAGACCCAGTACTTC
>NA|TRBD2|TRBJ2-3|TRBV4-2|16
CASSQDLAGAGRTQYF
TGTGCCAGCAGCCAAGACCTAGCGGGGGCCGGCCGTACGCAGTATTTT
>few|NA|TRBJ1-3|TRBV6-5|15
CASSYSRVSGNTIYF
TGTGCCAGCAGTTACTCGAGGGTCTCTGGAAACACCATATATTTT
>NA|NA|TRBJ2-5|TRBV18|14
CASSPLSGQETQYF
TGTGCCAGCTCACCATTGAGTGGGCAAGAGACCCAGTACTTC
>NA|TRBD1|TRBJ2-5|TRBV15|16
CATSRSWDSLLEAQYF
TGTGCCACCAGCAGAAGTTGGGACAGCCTTCTAGAGGCCCAGTACTTC
>NA|NA|TRBJ1-2|TRBV20-1|13
CSALGGDVDGYTF
TGCAGTGCTCTTGGGGGGGACGTTGATGGCTACACCTTC
>NA|NA|TRBJ1-2|TRBV20-1|16
CSASNGGSGDYYGYTF
TGCAGTGCTAGTAATGGGGGGTCAGGGGATTACTATGGCTACACCTTC
>few|TRBD1|TRBJ1-1|TRBV7-9|13
CASSWEGTGGAFF
TGTGCCAGCAGCTGGGAAGGGACAGGGGGAGCTTTCTTT
>few|NA|TRBJ1-5|TRBV20-1|14
CSAPYRGPNQPQHF
TGCAGTGCGCCTTACCGCGGGCCGAATCAGCCCCAGCATTTT
>few|TRBD1|TRBJ2-5|TRBV18|15
CASSPLPGGSETQYF
TGTGCCAGCTCACCACTGCCAGGGGGCTCGGAGACCCAGTACTTC
>few|NA|TRBJ1-2|TRBV21-1|14
CASSKAKKFNGYTF
TGTGCCAGCAGCAAAGCGAAGAAATTTAATGGCTACACCTTC
>NA|NA|TRBJ2-1|TRBV6-6|15
CASSYGKGSYNEQFF
TGTGCCAGCAGTTACGGGAAAGGTTCCTACAATGAGCAGTTCTTC
>NA|NA|TRBJ2-7|TRBV6-1|12
CASSGLRGGQYF
TGTGCCAGCAGTGGGTTGAGAGGAGGGCAGTACTTC
>few|NA|TRBJ2-3|TRBV5-4|13
CASSLGSPDTQYF
TGTGCCAGCAGCTTGGGCTCCCCAGATACGCAGTATTTT
>few|TRBD1|TRBJ2-1|TRBV20-1|14
CSARTGGTYNEQFF
TGCAGTGCCCGGACAGGGGGGACCTACAATGAGCAGTTCTTC
>few|NA|TRBJ2-3|TRBV21-1|14
CASSPTPGTDTQYF
TGTGCCAGCAGCCCGACTCCGGGCACAGATACGCAGTATTTT
>few|TRBD1|TRBJ2-3|TRBV7-2|15
CASSLTGQGPYTQYF
TGTGCCAGCAGCTTAACAGGACAGGGACCGTATACGCAGTATTTT
>few|NA|TRBJ2-1|TRBV5-4|14
CASTTGLTESEQFF
TGTGCCAGCACTACGGGGCTGACGGAATCCGAGCAGTTCTTC
>many|NA|TRBJ1-1|TRBV7-8|14
CASSLGIRNTEAFF
TGTGCCAGCAGCTTAGGCATAAGGAACACTGAAGCTTTCTTT
>once|TRBD1|TRBJ2-3|TRBV5-6|15
CASSPAGQGGDTQYF
TGTGCCAGCAGCCCCGCGGGACAGGGAGGGGATACGCAGTATTTT
>NA|NA|TRBJ1-5|TRBV6-2/TRBV6-3|13
CASSLTDWQPQHF
TGTGCCAGCAGCTTGACAGATTGGCAGCCCCAGCATTTT
>few|NA|TRBJ2-3|TRBV4-1|17
CASSQGFFYRSTDTQYF
TGCGCCAGCAGCCAAGGTTTTTTCTACCGTAGCACAGATACGCAGTATTTT
>few|TRBD1|TRBJ2-3|TRBV7-2|16
CASSLLQGSYTDTQYF
TGTGCCAGCAGCCTCCTACAGGGGAGTTACACAGATACGCAGTATTTT
>NA|NA|TRBJ1-4|TRBV29-1|11
CSVLTGEKLFF
TGCAGCGTTCTTACAGGGGAAAAACTGTTTTTT
>NA|NA|TRBJ2-1|TRBV7-2|13
CASSSAQDGEQFF
TGTGCCAGCAGCTCCGCCCAGGACGGGGAGCAGTTCTTC
>few|TRBD1|TRBJ1-5|TRBV6-6|15
CASSYIVTGDQPQHF
TGTGCCAGCAGTTACATCGTGACAGGGGATCAGCCCCAGCATTTT
>few|TRBD1|TRBJ2-3|TRBV6-1|15
CASSGSGTGGDTQYF
TGTGCCAGCAGTGGTTCCGGGACAGGGGGTGATACGCAGTATTTT
>NA|NA|TRBJ2-3|TRBV5-1|15
CASSLGTLGTDTQYF
TGCGCCAGCAGTTTGGGCACGCTAGGCACAGATACGCAGTATTTT
>NA|NA|TRBJ2-5|TRBV12-3/TRBV12-4|14
CASSPRSWVETQYF
TGTGCCAGCAGTCCGCGATCTTGGGTTGAGACCCAGTACTTC
>NA|NA|TRBJ2-5|TRBV24-1|11
CATPREETQYF
TGTGCCACCCCTAGAGAAGAGACCCAGTACTTC
>NA|NA|TRBJ1-2|TRBV19|14
CASSTPRGNPGYTF
TGTGCCAGTAGTACTCCCCGGGGTAACCCTGGCTACACCTTC
>many|TRBD1|TRBJ1-1|TRBV12-3/TRBV12-4|15
CASSSQGAGNTEAFF
TGTGCCAGCAGTTCGCAGGGGGCCGGGAACACTGAAGCTTTCTTT